The 5 T cell receptor beta chains presented below share a single source sample, sequenced in a study of T cell responses to AZD1222 COVID-19 vaccine. TCRdb keeps only in-frame clones here, not all; method: immunoSEQ multiplex PCR. The data show 160,000 or so clones, 90% to 95% seen once. The starting material was peripheral blood, obtained 28 days after the second AZD1222 dose. These TCRs come from an adult who received the AZD1222 COVID-19 vaccine.

The chain links TRBV25-1 to TRBJ1-6; the D gene is possibly TRBD1 (6 bases). Germline values: CDR1 MGHDK, CDR2 SYGVNS. V dropped 4 bases and J dropped 6 bases, with 19 bases sitting between them. The CDR3 is made up of 17 amino acids. The CDR3 DNA reads TGTGCCAGCAGTGCCATCAGGGGCGGCGCCTCTAATTCACCCCTCCACTTT. Amino acids: CASSAIRGGASNSPLHF.

V and J are TRBV30 and TRBJ1-2; D perhaps matches TRBD1 (5 bases). The CDR3 consists of 12 residues. Trimming took 4 bases from V and 4 from J, leaving 10 bases between them. Germline CDR1 is GTSNPN and CDR2 is SVGIG (reference sequence). CDR3 in DNA: TGTGCCTGGAATGGGGGAGGCTATGGCTACACCTTC. Its protein is CAWNGGGYGYTF.

The gene calls are TRBV27 and TRBJ2-3; 8 bases line up with TRBD1. The CDR3 is 13 residues long. The J segment lost 5 bases and the V segment lost 7 bases, leaving 5 bases of the junction unmatched. Germline V lookup: CDR1 MNHEY, CDR2 SMNVEV (reference sequence). CDR3 region: CASNRGNRDTQYF. The CDR3 bases are TGTGCCAGCAACAGGGGGAATAGAGATACGCAGTATTTT.

The V gene is TRBV29-1, the J gene TRBJ1-4; 7 bases are a match to TRBD1. V shed 4 bases and J 4 bases; nucleotides not matched to a gene: 9. This CDR3 contains 15 residues. Germline V gene lookup returns CDR1 SQVTM and CDR2 ANQGSEA. This CDR3 reads CSVVMAGGFNEKLFF. The DNA of the CDR3 is TGCAGCGTTGTAATGGCAGGGGGATTTAATGAAAAACTGTTTTTT.

The genes are TRBV7-6 and TRBJ1-4; unclear D gene. The CDR3 extends over 15 amino acids. Deletions cut 1 base from V and 8 bases from J, with 14 bases between. Looked up from germline, CDR1 is SGHVS and CDR2 is FNYEAQ. CDR3 region: CASSLGAEAVEKLFF. The CDR3 nucleotides read TGTGCCAGCAGCTTAGGAGCCGAGGCGGTAGAAAAACTGTTTTTT.